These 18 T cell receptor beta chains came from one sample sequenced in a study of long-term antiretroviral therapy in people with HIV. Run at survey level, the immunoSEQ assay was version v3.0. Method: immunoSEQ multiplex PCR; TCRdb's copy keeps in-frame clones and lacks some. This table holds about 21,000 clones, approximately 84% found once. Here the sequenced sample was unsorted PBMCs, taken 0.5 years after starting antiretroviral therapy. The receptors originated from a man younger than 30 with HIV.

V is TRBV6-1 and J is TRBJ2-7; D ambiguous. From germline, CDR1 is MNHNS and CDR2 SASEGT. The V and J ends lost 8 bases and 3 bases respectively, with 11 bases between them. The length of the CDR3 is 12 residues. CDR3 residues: CASQQTVYEQYF. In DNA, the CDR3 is TGTGCCAGCCAACAGACGGTCTACGAGCAGTACTTC.

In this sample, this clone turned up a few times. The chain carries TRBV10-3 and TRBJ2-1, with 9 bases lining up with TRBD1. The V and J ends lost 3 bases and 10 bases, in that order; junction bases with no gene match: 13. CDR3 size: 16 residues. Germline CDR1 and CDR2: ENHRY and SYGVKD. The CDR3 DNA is TGTGCCATCAGTGAACCCGGGACAGGGAGGCCGCGGGAGCAGTTCTTC. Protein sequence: CAISEPGTGRPREQFF.

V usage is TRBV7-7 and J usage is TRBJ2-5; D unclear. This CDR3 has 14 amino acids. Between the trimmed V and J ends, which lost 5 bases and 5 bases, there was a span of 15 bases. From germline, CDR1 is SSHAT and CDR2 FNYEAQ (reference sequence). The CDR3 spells CASSPSSLWETQYF. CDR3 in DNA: TGTGCCAGCAGCCCCTCCTCATTGTGGGAGACCCAGTACTTC.

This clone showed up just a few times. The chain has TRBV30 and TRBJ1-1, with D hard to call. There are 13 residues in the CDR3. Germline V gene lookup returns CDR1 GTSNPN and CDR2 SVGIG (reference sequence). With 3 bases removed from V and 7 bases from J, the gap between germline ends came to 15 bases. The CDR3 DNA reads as TGTGCCTGGAGGGCCCAGCCGTTAGATGAAGCTTTCTTT. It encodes CAWRAQPLDEAFF.

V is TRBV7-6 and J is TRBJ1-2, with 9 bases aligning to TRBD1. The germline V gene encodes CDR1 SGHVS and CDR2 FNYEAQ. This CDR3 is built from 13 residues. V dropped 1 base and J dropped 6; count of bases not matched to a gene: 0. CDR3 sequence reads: CASSLGDRDGYTF. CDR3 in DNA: TGTGCCAGCAGCTTAGGGGACAGGGATGGCTACACCTTC.

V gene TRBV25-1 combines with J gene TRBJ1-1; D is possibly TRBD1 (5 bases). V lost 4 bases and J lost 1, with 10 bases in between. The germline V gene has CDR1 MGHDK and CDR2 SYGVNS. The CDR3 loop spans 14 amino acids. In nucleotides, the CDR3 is TGTGCCAGCAGTGCAGGGACGGGGAACACTGAAGCTTTCTTT. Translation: CASSAGTGNTEAFF.

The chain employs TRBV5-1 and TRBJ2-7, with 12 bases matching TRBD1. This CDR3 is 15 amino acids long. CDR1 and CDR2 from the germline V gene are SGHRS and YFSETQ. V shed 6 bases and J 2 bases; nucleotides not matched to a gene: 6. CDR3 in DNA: TGCGCCAGCACCGGGGGGACAGGGGGCACCTACGAGCAGTACTTC. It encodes CASTGGTGGTYEQYF.

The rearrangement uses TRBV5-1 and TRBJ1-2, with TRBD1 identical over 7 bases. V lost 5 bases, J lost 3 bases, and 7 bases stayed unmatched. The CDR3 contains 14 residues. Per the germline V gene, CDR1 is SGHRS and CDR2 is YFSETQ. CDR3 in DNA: TGCGCCAGCAGTTCTGGACAGGTAGACTATGGCTACACCTTC. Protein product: CASSSGQVDYGYTF.

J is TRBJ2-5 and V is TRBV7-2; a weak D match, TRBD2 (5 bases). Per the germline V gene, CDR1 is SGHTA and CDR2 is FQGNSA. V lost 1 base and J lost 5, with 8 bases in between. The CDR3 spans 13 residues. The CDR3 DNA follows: TGTGCCAGCAGCTTAGTAGGCGGGGAGACCCAGTACTTC. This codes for CASSLVGGETQYF.

In DNA, the CDR3 is TGTGCCAGCTCACCCCAATCGGGCCAGGGAAATGAAAAACTGTTTTTT. Amino acids: CASSPQSGQGNEKLFF. V gene TRBV18 combines with J gene TRBJ1-4; a possible D gene is TRBD1 (5 bases). Trimming took 3 bases from V and 5 from J, leaving 16 bases between them. CDR1 and CDR2 (germline): KGHSH, LQKENI. The CDR3 extends over 16 amino acids.

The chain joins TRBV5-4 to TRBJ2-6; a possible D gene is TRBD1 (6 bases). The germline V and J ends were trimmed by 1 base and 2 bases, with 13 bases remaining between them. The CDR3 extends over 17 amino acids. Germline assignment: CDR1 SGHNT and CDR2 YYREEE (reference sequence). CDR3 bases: TGTGCCAGCAGCTTGACCAGGGGACCGGCTGGGGCCAACGTCCTGACTTTC. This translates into CASSLTRGPAGANVLTF. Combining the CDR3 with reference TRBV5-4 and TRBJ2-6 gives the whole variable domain ETGVTQSPTHLIKTRGQQVTLRCSSQSGHNTVSWYQQALGQGPQFIFQYYREEENGRGNFPPRFSGLQFPNYSSELNVNALELDDSALYLCASSLTRGPAGANVLTFGAGSRLTVL.

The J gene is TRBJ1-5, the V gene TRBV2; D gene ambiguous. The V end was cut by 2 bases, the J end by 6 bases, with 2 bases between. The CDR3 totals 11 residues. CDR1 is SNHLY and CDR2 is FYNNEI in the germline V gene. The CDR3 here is CASSESQPQHF. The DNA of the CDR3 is TGTGCCAGCAGTGAATCTCAGCCCCAGCATTTT.

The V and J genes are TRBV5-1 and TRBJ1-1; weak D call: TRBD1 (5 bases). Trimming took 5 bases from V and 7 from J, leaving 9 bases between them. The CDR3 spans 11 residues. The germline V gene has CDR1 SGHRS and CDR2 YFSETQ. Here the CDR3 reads CASSETGEAFF. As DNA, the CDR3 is TGCGCCAGCAGTGAAACAGGTGAAGCTTTCTTT.

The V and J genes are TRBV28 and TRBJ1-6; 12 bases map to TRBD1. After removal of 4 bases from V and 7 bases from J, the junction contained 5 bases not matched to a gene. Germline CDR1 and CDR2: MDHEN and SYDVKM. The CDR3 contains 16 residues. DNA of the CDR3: TGTGCCAGCAGTTGGGGACAGGGGGCACGAAATTCACCCCTCCACTTT. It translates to CASSWGQGARNSPLHF.

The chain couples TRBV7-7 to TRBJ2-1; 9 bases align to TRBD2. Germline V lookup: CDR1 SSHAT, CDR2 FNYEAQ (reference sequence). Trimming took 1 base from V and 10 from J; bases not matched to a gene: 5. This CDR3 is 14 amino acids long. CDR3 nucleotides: TGTGCCAGCAGCTTAGGCGGGGGGGCTTGGGAGCAGTTCTTC. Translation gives CASSLGGGAWEQFF.

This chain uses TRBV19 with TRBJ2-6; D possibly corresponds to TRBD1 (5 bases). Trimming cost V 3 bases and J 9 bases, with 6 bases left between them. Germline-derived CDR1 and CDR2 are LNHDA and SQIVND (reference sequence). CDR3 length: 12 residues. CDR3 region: CASSIQGNVLTF. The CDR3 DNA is TGTGCCAGTAGTATCCAGGGCAACGTCCTGACTTTC.

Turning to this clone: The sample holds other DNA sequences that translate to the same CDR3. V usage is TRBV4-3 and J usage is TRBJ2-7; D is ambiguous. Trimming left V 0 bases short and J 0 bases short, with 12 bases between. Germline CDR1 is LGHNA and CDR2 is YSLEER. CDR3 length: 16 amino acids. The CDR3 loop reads CASSQDEAGGSYEQYF. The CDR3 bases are TGCGCCAGCAGCCAAGATGAGGCTGGTGGCTCCTACGAGCAGTACTTC.

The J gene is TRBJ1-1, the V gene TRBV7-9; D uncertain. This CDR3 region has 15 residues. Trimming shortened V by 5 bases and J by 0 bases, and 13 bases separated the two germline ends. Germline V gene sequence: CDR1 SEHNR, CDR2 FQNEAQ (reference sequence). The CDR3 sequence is CASSPLEAMNTEAFF. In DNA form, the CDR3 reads TGTGCCAGCAGCCCTCTCGAAGCGATGAACACTGAAGCTTTCTTT.